Presented here are 30 T cell receptor beta chains from one specimen sequenced in a study of vaccination and CD4 T cells after COVID-19. Sequencing of DNA taken from cultured CD4+ T cells relied on the Oncomine TCR Beta short-read assay. TCRdb analysed the PCR reads with MiXCR anew, one entry per CDR3 protein. The sample contains approximately 24,000 distinct CDR3 sequences, 50% to 75% of which appear only once. Sample treatment: roughly 10-day PBMC culture with coronavirus spike peptide pools or control peptides (ViraFEST assay). Antigens for these TCRs are unknown. Specimen: CD4+ T cells from blood, cultured in vitro. The receptors come from a human donor who had recovered from COVID-19.

V and J are TRBV6-1 and TRBJ2-2; 12 positions agree with TRBD1. Germline V lookup: CDR1 MNHNS, CDR2 SASEGT. The CDR3 has 14 amino acids. Trimming removed 8 bases from V and 5 bases from J; junction bases left unmatched: 3. CDR3 sequence (DNA): TGTGCCAGCGGGACAGGGGGCTGGACCGGGGAGCTGTTTTTT. Encoded protein: CASGTGGWTGELFF.

The chain is built from TRBV7-2 and TRBJ1-1; tentatively, D is TRBD1 (6 bases). Per germline, CDR1 SGHTA and CDR2 FQGNSA. Trimming stripped 0 bases from V and 6 bases from J, with 14 bases between. CDR3 size: 15 residues. This CDR3 reads CASSLAWGRGAEAFF. CDR3 coding DNA: TGTGCCAGCAGCTTAGCGTGGGGGCGCGGAGCTGAAGCTTTCTTT.

The chain employs TRBV7-2 and TRBJ2-5; 13 bases line up with TRBD2. This CDR3 is 20 amino acids long. Trimming removed 1 base from V and 3 bases from J; junction bases left unmatched: 14. The germline V gene has CDR1 SGHTA and CDR2 FQGNSA. CDR3 DNA sequence: TGTGCCAGCAGCTTAGTTGGACTAGCGGGAGTGGGGGGGGTGGAAGAGACCCAGTACTTC. Protein sequence: CASSLVGLAGVGGVEETQYF. The full variable domain, with the rest looked up from reference TRBV7-2 and TRBJ2-5, is GAGVSQSPSNKVTEKGKDVELRCDPISGHTALYWYRQSLGQGLEFLIYFQGNSAPDKSGLPSDRFSAERTGGSVSTLTIQRTQQEDSAVYLCASSLVGLAGVGGVEETQYFGPGTRLLVL.

This clonotype was detected a few times. V and J are TRBV19 and TRBJ1-5; D is possibly TRBD1 (5 bases). The V gene lost 7 bases and the J gene lost 4 bases, with 17 bases spanning the gap. The germline V gene encodes CDR1 LNHDA and CDR2 SQIVND (reference sequence). The CDR3 runs 15 residues. In DNA, the CDR3 is TGTGCCAGTAACGGGCGGCGGGGGGTTAATCAGCCCCAGCATTTT. This encodes CASNGRRGVNQPQHF.

V and J are TRBV16 and TRBJ1-1; 7 nucleotides align to TRBD1. The CDR3 consists of 17 residues. CDR1 and CDR2 (germline): KGHSY, FQNENV. The V and J ends lost 5 bases and 6 bases, in that order; junction bases with no gene match: 18. The CDR3 here is CASSFKGSTGAHPEAFF. CDR3 nucleotides: TGTGCCAGCAGCTTCAAGGGGTCTACAGGGGCCCATCCTGAAGCTTTCTTT. The whole variable domain, filled in from reference TRBV16 and TRBJ1-1, reads GEEVAQTPKHLVRGEGQKAKLYCAPIKGHSYVFWYQQVLKNEFKFLISFQNENVFDETGMPKERFSAKCLPNSPCSLEIQATKLEDSAVYFCASSFKGSTGAHPEAFFGQGTRLTVV.

The genes are TRBV6-5 and TRBJ1-3; D gene uncertain. V gave up 0 bases and J gave up 0 bases, with 9 bases separating them. Germline V CDR1 and CDR2: MNHEY, SVGAGI. This CDR3 is built from 16 residues. The CDR3 nucleotides are TGTGCCAGCAGTTACTCGAGGGTCCCCTCTGGAAACACCATATATTTT. This translates into CASSYSRVPSGNTIYF.

The chain has TRBV14 and TRBJ2-5, with D unclear. V dropped 1 base and J dropped 5 bases, with 14 bases sitting between them. Germline CDR1 is SGHDN and CDR2 is FVKESK. The CDR3 spans 15 residues. The CDR3 DNA reads as TGTGCCAGCAGCCAAGGGCAAAAGGGCAGGGAGACCCAGTACTTC. This gives the protein CASSQGQKGRETQYF.

The V call is TRBV20-1, the J call TRBJ2-5; perhaps TRBD2 as D (6 bases). Germline V gene data show CDR1 as DFQATT and CDR2 as SNEGSKA (reference sequence). Trimming removed 1 base from V and 5 bases from J, with 26 bases in between. The CDR3 extends over 18 amino acids. CDR3 nucleotides: TGCAGTGCTAGAGTCGGCGGGGCAGGGTCCAGTTATATGGAGACCCAGTACTTC. Amino acids: CSARVGGAGSSYMETQYF.

V is TRBV7-2 and J is TRBJ1-4; D is perhaps TRBD1 (6 bases). Germline CDR1 is SGHTA and CDR2 is FQGNSA. This CDR3 is 17 amino acids long. Between the trimmed V and J ends, which lost 0 bases and 10 bases, there was a span of 21 bases. The CDR3, as DNA: TGTGCCAGCAGCTTAGCGAATCAGGGGTATGGATTAGGAAAACTGTTTTTT. Its translation is CASSLANQGYGLGKLFF.

This clonotype was found a few times. This chain links TRBV21-1 with TRBJ1-5. TRBV21-1 is a known pseudogene. CDR3 size: 14 residues. CDR3 region: CASSKGYENQPQHF. In DNA, the CDR3 is TGTGCCAGCAGCAAAGGGTATGAGAATCAGCCCCAGCATTTT.

The V and J genes are TRBV5-1 and TRBJ2-7; D may correspond to TRBD1 or TRBD2 (5 bases each). The CDR3 length is 13 residues. Trimming took off 6 bases at V and 2 bases at J, with 12 bases between the two ends. Germline CDR1 and CDR2: SGHRS and YFSETQ. The CDR3 region is CASKQETTYEQYF. Here the CDR3 DNA reads TGCGCCAGCAAACAGGAGACTACCTACGAGCAGTACTTC.

The chain uses TRBV19 and TRBJ1-5; TRBD1 is a possible D gene (5 bases). The V gene lost 5 bases and the J gene lost 2 bases, with 16 bases spanning the gap. The CDR3 sequence is 16 residues long. From germline, CDR1 is LNHDA and CDR2 SQIVND (reference sequence). The CDR3 DNA reads TGTGCCAGTAGTGGAGGTCAGGGTTCGGGCAATCAGCCCCAGCATTTT. Its translation is CASSGGQGSGNQPQHF.

This clonotype showed up just a few times. CDR3 region: CSANLGRVGRNTIYF. The CDR3 DNA sequence: TGCAGTGCTAATCTGGGCAGGGTGGGTAGAAACACCATATATTTT. The rearrangement uses TRBV20-1 and TRBJ1-3; a weak D match, TRBD1 (5 bases). V was shortened by 4 bases and J by 5 bases, with 18 bases between the two germline ends. Looked up from germline, CDR1 is DFQATT and CDR2 is SNEGSKA (reference sequence). The CDR3 contains 15 residues.

There are a few counts of this clonotype. This chain links TRBV7-2 with TRBJ1-1, with unresolved D. The germline V gene encodes CDR1 SGHTA and CDR2 FQGNSA. There are 13 residues in the CDR3. The V and J ends lost 7 bases and 1 base respectively, with 10 bases between them. The CDR3 coding sequence is TGTGCCAGCATCGGACTATGGAACACTGAAGCTTTCTTT. It is translated as CASIGLWNTEAFF.

Only a few counts were recorded for this clonotype. The chain joins TRBV6-5 to TRBJ1-5, with a tentative D call TRBD1 (6 bases). CDR1 is MNHEY and CDR2 is SVGAGI in the germline V gene. CDR3 length equals 15 residues. V lost 0 bases, J lost 2 bases, and 8 bases lay in between. The CDR3 nucleotides read TGTGCCAGCAGTTACTCGAACAGGGGCAATCAGCCCCAGCATTTT. Translation: CASSYSNRGNQPQHF.

This chain links TRBV28 with TRBJ1-5, with 10 bases identical to TRBD1. The CDR3 extends over 15 amino acids. J gave up 7 bases and V 3 bases, and 6 bases lay outside the gene matches. CDR1 is MDHEN and CDR2 is SYDVKM in the germline V gene. DNA for the CDR3: TGTGCCAGCAGTTTTTCCGGGACAGGGGCGCAGCCCCAGCATTTT. The encoded protein is CASSFSGTGAQPQHF.

The rearrangement uses TRBV7-6 and TRBJ1-2; 8 positions match TRBD1. Germline V lookup: CDR1 SGHVS, CDR2 FNYEAQ. After removal of 1 base from V and 3 bases from J, the junction contained 4 bases not matched to a gene. CDR3 size: 15 residues. The CDR3 bases are TGTGCCAGCAGCTTAGTAGGGACAGGTGACTATGGCTACACCTTC. This sequence encodes CASSLVGTGDYGYTF.

This clonotype was seen only a few times. The chain joins TRBV7-2 to TRBJ1-6; the D is unclear. The CDR3 consists of 14 residues. Germline V gene lookup returns CDR1 SGHTA and CDR2 FQGNSA. Trimming stripped 2 bases from V and 9 bases from J, with 11 bases between. CDR3 coding DNA: TGTGCCAGCAGCTTACGTGGCGAGGTTTCACCCCTCCACTTT. This encodes CASSLRGEVSPLHF.

This chain links TRBV27 with TRBJ2-7; D might be TRBD2 (6 bases). CDR3 length equals 17 residues. V was trimmed by 1 base and J by 2 bases, leaving 18 bases between them. Germline V CDR1 and CDR2: MNHEY, SMNVEV (reference sequence). The CDR3 region has the DNA TGTGCCAGCAGTTTATATTTTCGGGGAGGCGCTACCTACGAGCAGTACTTC. Amino acid sequence: CASSLYFRGGATYEQYF.

The chain is built from TRBV27 and TRBJ1-5, with 7 bases fitting TRBD1. The germline CDR1 and CDR2 sequences are MNHEY and SMNVEV (reference sequence). V shed 5 bases and J 9 bases; nucleotides not matched to a gene: 16. The CDR3 has 16 residues. CDR3 loop: CASSPLTGNVLGPQHF. In DNA form, the CDR3 reads TGTGCCAGCAGTCCTTTGACAGGGAACGTTTTGGGGCCCCAGCATTTT.

A few counts support this clonotype. The gene calls are TRBV7-8 and TRBJ1-5; D is ambiguous. V gave up 5 bases and J gave up 4 bases, with 12 bases separating them. Germline V gene sequence: CDR1 SGHVS, CDR2 FQNEAQ. The CDR3 is made up of 14 amino acids. In DNA, the CDR3 is TGTGCCAGCAGCCCACGGTGGATTAATCAGCCCCAGCATTTT. As protein: CASSPRWINQPQHF.

The rearrangement uses TRBV27 and TRBJ1-2; D call uncertain. Trimming shortened V by 2 bases and J by 5 bases, and 9 bases separated the two germline ends. The V gene's germline CDR1 is MNHEY and CDR2 SMNVEV (reference sequence). This CDR3 has 13 amino acids. The CDR3 DNA reads TGTGCCAGCAGTTTAGAGGGAAGGTATGGCTACACCTTC. Translated, it gives CASSLEGRYGYTF.

This chain links TRBV20-1 with TRBJ1-5; TRBD1 is a possible D gene (5 bases). The germline V gene has CDR1 DFQATT and CDR2 SNEGSKA (reference sequence). V lost 1 base, J lost 6 bases, and 19 bases lay in between. The CDR3 spans 16 residues. CDR3 sequence: CSARGLQRMGGQPQHF. The CDR3 DNA reads TGCAGTGCTAGAGGACTACAACGAATGGGGGGTCAGCCCCAGCATTTT.

The CDR3 sequence: CASSQRTGPNYGYTF. CDR3 bases: TGTGCCAGCAGTCAGAGGACAGGGCCGAACTATGGCTACACCTTC. The V and J genes are TRBV12-3 or TRBV12-4 and TRBJ1-2; 8 positions agree with TRBD1. Trimming took 5 bases from V and 2 from J; bases not matched to a gene: 7. CDR3 length: 15 residues.

The chain uses TRBV20-1 and TRBJ1-2; D gene uncertain. Germline CDR1 DFQATT, CDR2 SNEGSKA (reference sequence). The length of the CDR3 is 15 residues. Trimming cost V 0 bases and J 8 bases, with 19 bases left between them. The CDR3 DNA sequence: TGCAGTGCTAGAGACGAATCTAGGAGTCGGCCAGGCTACACCTTC. This gives the protein CSARDESRSRPGYTF.

The V gene is TRBV7-9, the J gene TRBJ2-3, with 11 bases that match TRBD2. The germline gives CDR1 SEHNR, CDR2 FQNEAQ (reference sequence). CDR3 length: 17 amino acids. Trimming cost V 5 bases and J 1 base; bases outside gene matches: 8. The CDR3 region has the DNA TGTGCCAGCAGCCCGAAGGGACTAGCGGATGGCACAGATACGCAGTATTTT. Translation: CASSPKGLADGTDTQYF.

The genes are TRBV19 and TRBJ1-6, with TRBD1 identical over 7 bases. Trimming took 5 bases from V and 5 from J; bases not matched to a gene: 3. The CDR3 covers 14 residues. Germline V gene sequence: CDR1 LNHDA, CDR2 SQIVND (reference sequence). CDR3 coding DNA: TGTGCCAGTAGTTGGGACAGAAATAATTCACCCCTCCACTTT. Its translation: CASSWDRNNSPLHF.

V gene TRBV30 combines with J gene TRBJ2-5, with D unresolved. The CDR3 has 13 amino acids. Trimming took 0 bases from V and 5 from J, leaving 10 bases between them. Germline-derived CDR1 and CDR2 are GTSNPN and SVGIG (reference sequence). DNA of the CDR3: TGTGCCTGGAGTGTACAGTTGAGGGAGACCCAGTACTTC. The encoded protein is CAWSVQLRETQYF.

V is TRBV2 and J is TRBJ1-2, with D uncertain. Germline CDR1 is SNHLY and CDR2 is FYNNEI. V was shortened by 1 base and J by 2 bases, with 8 bases between the two germline ends. CDR3 length: 14 residues. CDR3 sequence: CASSEGRGNYGYTF. In nucleotides, the CDR3 is TGTGCCAGCAGTGAAGGGAGAGGAAACTATGGCTACACCTTC. Full variable domain (rest looked up from reference TRBV2 and TRBJ1-2): EPEVTQTPSHQVTQMGQEVILRCVPISNHLYFYWYRQILGQKVEFLVSFYNNEISEKSEIFDDQFSVERPDGSNFTLKIRSTKLEDSAMYFCASSEGRGNYGYTFGSGTRLTVV.

This clonotype was counted only a few times. The chain has TRBV4-2 and TRBJ2-2; weak D call: TRBD2 (5 bases). V was trimmed by 0 bases and J by 3 bases, leaving 11 bases between them. The length of the CDR3 is 16 residues. Germline loops: CDR1 LGHNA, CDR2 YNFKEQ. CDR3 in DNA: TGTGCCAGCAGCCAAGAGCCGGGAAGTCACACCGGGGAGCTGTTTTTT. Translated: CASSQEPGSHTGELFF.